This T cell receptor (beta chain) came from a study of T cells after yellow fever vaccination. Study summary: Fractions low in cell number were prepared with SMART-Seq v4 Ultra Low Input.

In this sample, this clonotype turned up a few times. What it binds is not known. CDR1 and CDR2 from the germline V gene are SNHLY and FYNNEI. The CDR3 loop spans 14 amino acids. V shed 4 bases and J shed 5 bases, with 14 bases lying between them. From the 5' RACE reads, TCRdb called clonotypes with MiXCR, one entry per CDR3 protein. The table lists 250,000 to 300,000 distinct CDR3 sequences, roughly 5.6% of them singletons. Notes on the study in general: A minor fraction of clonotypes spanned both CD4 and CD8 compartments.

This sequence was found in a man aged 18 to 35 who received the YFV17D yellow fever vaccine. Here the sequenced sample was CD4+ T cells sorted from PBMCs, taken on the day of the yellow fever booster vaccination. V usage is TRBV2 and J usage is TRBJ1-1; D is unresolved. Written as DNA, the CDR3 is TGTGCCAGCAGTGTGAAGGCAGGCCAGACTGAAGCTTTCTTT. Translating it yields CASSVKAGQTEAFF.